The following is a T cell receptor (beta chain) sequence with its context. The same CDR3 arises from other DNA sequences in this sample as well. This sample was included in a study of blood T cell repertoires in COVID-19. For the study at large: The samples span acute and convalescent COVID-19 from the United States, Italy and Spain.

Libraries were prepared by immunoSEQ multiplex PCR; TCRdb keeps only in-frame clonotypes and omits some of them. The data hold under 200,000 clones, with about 85% observed a single time. The study recruited people aged about 18 to 90 years across 20 to 30 US areas. Trimming shortened V by 4 bases and J by 0 bases, and 6 bases separated the two germline ends. The CDR3 sequence is 13 residues long. Germline CDR1 LNHDA, CDR2 SQIVND (reference sequence). V usage is TRBV19 and J usage is TRBJ1-1; D uncertain. Input material: PBMCs or T cells enriched from blood (not recorded which). The sequence derives from a middle-aged woman with acute COVID-19. The DNA for the CDR3 is TGTGCCAGTAGTACGACTGTGAACACTGAAGCTTTCTTT. Translation: CASSTTVNTEAFF.